The clone carrying this TCR beta chain showed up just a few times. Antigen unknown. Incorporated into the TCR beta cDNA libraries were unique molecular identifiers, which served to reduce PCR and sequencing biases. Between about 0.85 and 11 million T cells gave rise to some 450,000 cDNA molecules. TCRdb recomputed calls from the PCR reads with MiXCR, one row per CDR3 protein. In the table there are hundreds of thousands of distinct CDR3 sequences, 25% to 30% of which are singletons. CDR3 length: 15 amino acids. After removal of 4 bases from V and 2 bases from J, the junction contained 4 bases not matched to a gene. Germline CDR1 is SGHTA and CDR2 is FQGNSA. This specimen belongs to a study of post-analysis software for immune sequencing data. Study context: The disease courses spanned relapsing-remitting, secondary progressive and progressive-relapsing forms of multiple sclerosis.

Study observations and caveats: Samples from a shared batch, those prepared together, strongly co-clustered by F measure. Roughly five TRBV segments were more frequent in patients than controls; TRBV5-6, TRBV5-1 and TRBV20-1 belonged to this group.

The V gene is TRBV7-2, the J gene TRBJ2-1, with 8 bases aligning to TRBD2. This TCR was recovered from a girl aged 5-17 years with multiple sclerosis. Specimen: blood. In DNA, the CDR3 is TGTGCCAGCAGCTCCGGGGGGGCCCCCTACAATGAGCAGTTCTTC. Amino acids: CASSSGGAPYNEQFF.